This entry lists 7 T cell receptor beta chains sequenced from one sample in a study of T cell responses to AZD1222 COVID-19 vaccine. Using immunoSEQ multiplex PCR, the repertoire was profiled, and TCRdb retains in-frame clones only, with some absent. The sample carries fewer than 85,000 clones, 92% recorded once. This specimen consisted of peripheral blood, obtained on day 0 of MenACWY control vaccination. The receptors originated from an adult in good health.

CDR3 protein: CASNSGTANTEAFF. CDR3 DNA sequence: TGTGCCAGCAACTCCGGGACGGCGAACACTGAAGCTTTCTTT. The chain has TRBV6-5 and TRBJ1-1; a possible D gene is TRBD1 (5 bases). Germline CDR1 reads MNHEY; CDR2 reads SVGAGI. The CDR3 loop spans 14 amino acids. The V gene lost 7 bases and the J gene lost 1 base, with 13 bases spanning the gap.

The gene calls are TRBV19 and TRBJ1-1; TRBD1 aligns across 7 bases. The germline gives CDR1 LNHDA, CDR2 SQIVND (reference sequence). The CDR3 is made up of 13 amino acids. The V and J ends lost 5 bases and 14 bases, in that order; junction bases with no gene match: 14. The CDR3 sequence is CASSPGGGNLIFF. The CDR3 nucleotides read TGTGCCAGTAGTCCAGGGGGGGGTAATTTAATCTTCTTT.

The chain has TRBV7-9 and TRBJ2-2, with D perhaps being TRBD1 or TRBD2 (5 bases each). This CDR3 is 16 amino acids long. The germline V and J ends were trimmed by 5 bases and 8 bases, with 21 bases remaining between them. Germline V gene sequence: CDR1 SEHNR, CDR2 FQNEAQ (reference sequence). The CDR3 region is CASSRGGLPGGGELFF. The DNA for the CDR3 is TGTGCCAGCAGCCGAGGTGGACTCCCTGGGGGTGGGGAGCTGTTTTTT.

The rearrangement uses TRBV27 and TRBJ1-1; D possibly corresponds to TRBD1 (5 bases). The germline V and J ends were trimmed by 2 bases and 4 bases, with 14 bases remaining between them. Germline values: CDR1 MNHEY, CDR2 SMNVEV (reference sequence). The CDR3 length is 15 residues. The CDR3 region is CASSLLPGQGTEAFF. The CDR3 DNA follows: TGTGCCAGCAGTTTACTCCCAGGTCAGGGCACTGAAGCTTTCTTT.

The chain carries TRBV24-1 and TRBJ1-5; D unresolved. Germline loops: CDR1 KGHDR, CDR2 SFDVKD. The CDR3 contains 14 residues. V lost 9 bases and J 0 bases, leaving 11 bases between the germline ends. CDR3 region: CATQPGISNQPQHF. CDR3 bases: TGTGCCACCCAGCCGGGGATTAGCAATCAGCCCCAGCATTTT.

This rearrangement joins TRBV10-3 to TRBJ1-5; a weak D match, TRBD1 (5 bases). Germline V gene data show CDR1 as ENHRY and CDR2 as SYGVKD. The CDR3 has 16 residues. V lost 2 bases and J 3 bases, leaving 14 bases between the germline ends. CDR3 sequence: CAISEVGGATNQPQHF. The CDR3 region has the DNA TGTGCCATCAGTGAGGTGGGAGGGGCGACCAATCAGCCCCAGCATTTT.

This chain links TRBV6-5 with TRBJ1-5; 8 bases align to TRBD1. V lost 7 bases to trimming and J lost 5 bases; unmatched junction nucleotides: 7. Per germline, CDR1 MNHEY and CDR2 SVGAGI. The CDR3 is 14 amino acids. Written as DNA, the CDR3 is TGTGCCAGCAAGGACAGGGCCGCGGATCAGCCCCAGCATTTT. It encodes CASKDRAADQPQHF.